The T cell receptor beta chain under discussion was sequenced for a study of cytomegalovirus exposure and HLA in healthy donors. Regarding the study as a whole: According to an earlier analysis, most TCR beta V segments yielded productive rearrangements about 90% or about 30% of the time. Later work associated 17,000 or so TCR beta sequences with HLA alleles at 0.05 false discovery rate.

On this clone itself: As yet, its antigen is unknown.

In the PCR, 60 Vbeta and 13 Jbeta primers were used. Profiling relied on immunoSEQ multiplex PCR, and the TCRdb table lists in-frame clones only, not all of them. The data hold about 160,000 clones, with roughly 80% observed a single time. The specimen was PBMCs. This sequence originates from a man aged 50-60 years in good health and CMV-seropositive.

This CDR3 reads CASSAGLGQGRNEQFF. For the CDR3, the DNA is TGTGCCAGCAGCGCCGGCTTAGGACAGGGGCGAAATGAGCAGTTCTTC. The rearrangement uses TRBV7-8 and TRBJ2-1; the match to TRBD1 covers 9 bases. The CDR3 is made up of 16 amino acids. Trimming removed 5 bases from V and 7 bases from J; junction bases left unmatched: 12. The V gene's germline CDR1 is SGHVS and CDR2 FQNEAQ.